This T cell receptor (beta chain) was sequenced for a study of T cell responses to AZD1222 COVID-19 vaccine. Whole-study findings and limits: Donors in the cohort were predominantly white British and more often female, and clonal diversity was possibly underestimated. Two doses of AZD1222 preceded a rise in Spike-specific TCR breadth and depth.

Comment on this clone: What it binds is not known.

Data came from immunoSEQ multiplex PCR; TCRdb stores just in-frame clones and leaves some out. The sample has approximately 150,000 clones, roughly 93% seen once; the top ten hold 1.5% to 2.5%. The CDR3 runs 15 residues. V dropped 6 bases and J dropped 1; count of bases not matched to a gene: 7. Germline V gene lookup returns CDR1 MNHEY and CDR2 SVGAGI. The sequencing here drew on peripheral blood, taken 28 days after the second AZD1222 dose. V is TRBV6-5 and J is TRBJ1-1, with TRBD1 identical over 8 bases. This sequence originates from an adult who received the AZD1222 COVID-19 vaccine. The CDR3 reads CASRTDRGGNTEAFF. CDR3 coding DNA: TGTGCCAGCAGGACAGACAGGGGCGGGAACACTGAAGCTTTCTTT.